This T cell receptor (beta chain) was found in a study of blood T cell repertoires in COVID-19. In the study overall: PBMCs, B-cell-depleted T cells, or T cells provided the cDNA or gDNA that made up the material.

Clinical history reported by participants formed the basis on which cohorts were assigned. Authors' methods: It was from reference gene primer amplification that nucleated cell counts were estimated. Sequencing was performed with immunoSEQ multiplex PCR; in TCRdb, only in-frame clones are kept and a portion is missing. The DNA was the basis for D and trimming; V, J and clone size are from that table. The sample comprises about 170,000 clones, approximately 87% of which are singletons, and 4% to 4.5% rests with the top ten. The TCR was taken from a woman in her forties or fifties who had recovered from COVID-19. Specimen: PBMCs or T cells enriched from blood (not recorded which).

The CDR3 sequence: CASSFGSNQPQHF. The CDR3 DNA sequence: TGTGCCAGCAGTTTCGGGAGCAATCAGCCCCAGCATTTT. The gene calls are TRBV28 and TRBJ1-5; D is unresolved. This CDR3 contains 13 residues. V dropped 3 bases and J dropped 1 base, with 4 bases sitting between them. CDR1 and CDR2 from the germline V gene are MDHEN and SYDVKM.